A selection of T cell receptor beta chains follows, all from one sample in a study of shared clonotypes between healthy human individuals. Repertoires were generated with immunoSEQ multiplex PCR, while TCRdb's copy carries only in-frame clones and drops some. Of 550,000 to 600,000 clones in the sample, roughly 79% were seen once. Material for sequencing was PBMCs. These receptors all come from a woman aged 40 to 50 in good health. Some clones in this sample may be carry-over from other donors' samples. CDR3s include the opening cysteine and the closing phenylalanine or tryptophan. D genes are given only for firm matches. Clone size, where shown, is once, few, many, or a class for clones that have expanded.

. TRBJ2-3 TRBD2 TRBV9 CASSVAPRGADTQYF TGTGCCAGCAGCGTTGCCCCGCGGGGGGCAGATACGCAGTATTTT
. TRBJ1-5 . TRBV18 CASSPRVAIRQDHSNQPQHF TGTGCCAGCTCACCACGAGTGGCGATAAGACAGGACCATAGCAATCAGCCCCAGCATTTT
. TRBJ1-3 . TRBV5-1 CASSLEGGTGNTIYF TGCGCCAGCAGCTTGGAGGGGGGCACAGGAAACACCATATATTTT
. TRBJ2-7 . TRBV6-5 CASSRQRTAYEQYF TGTGCCAGCAGCCGGCAGCGAACAGCCTACGAGCAGTACTTC
. TRBJ2-3 TRBD2 TRBV28 CASAPSGSLDTQYF TGTGCCAGCGCCCCAAGCGGGAGTCTGGATACGCAGTATTTT
. TRBJ2-7 . TRBV11-3 CASSLGRSYEQYF TGTGCCAGCAGCTTAGGACGCTCCTACGAGCAGTACTTC
. TRBJ2-7 . TRBV29-1 CSVALAELGEQYF TGCAGCGTTGCACTAGCTGAACTGGGAGAGCAGTACTTC
. TRBJ2-7 TRBD1 TRBV5-1 CASSDGQGSDEQYF TGCGCCAGCAGCGACGGACAGGGGAGCGACGAGCAGTACTTC
. TRBJ2-4 TRBD2 TRBV30 CAWSGGGKNIQYF TGTGCCTGGAGTGGCGGGGGCAAAAACATTCAGTACTTC
. TRBJ1-1 . TRBV7-9 CASSPQLKNTEAFF TGTGCCAGCAGCCCACAGCTAAAGAACACTGAAGCTTTCTTT
many TRBJ1-4 . TRBV18 CASSPFTATTNEKLFF TGTGCCAGCTCACCATTTACCGCTACAACTAATGAAAAACTGTTTTTT
. TRBJ1-3 . TRBV7-9 CASSTAFSGNTIYF TGTGCCAGCAGCACAGCCTTCTCTGGAAACACCATATATTTT
. TRBJ2-7 . TRBV7-3 CASSLTAGASYEQYF TGTGCCAGCAGCTTAACCGCCGGGGCCTCCTACGAGCAGTACTTC
. TRBJ2-7 . TRBV15 CATSARDGPYEQYF TGTGCCACCAGCGCCCGGGACGGGCCCTACGAGCAGTACTTC
few TRBJ2-2 TRBD2 TRBV15 CATSRELAGTGVGTGELFF TGTGCCACCAGCAGAGAACTAGCGGGAACTGGCGTGGGTACCGGGGAGCTGTTTTTT
. TRBJ2-5 . TRBV30 CAWTSSVETQYF TGTGCCTGGACTAGCTCGGTTGAGACCCAGTACTTC
. TRBJ2-7 . TRBV20-1 CSARARYEQYF TGCAGTGCTAGAGCCCGTTACGAGCAGTACTTC
few TRBJ2-7 . TRBV10-1 CASSRDPSAYEQYF TGCGCCAGCAGCCGGGACCCATCCGCCTACGAGCAGTACTTC
few TRBJ1-1 . TRBV11-2 CASSGQGHTEAFF TGTGCCAGCAGCGGCCAGGGTCACACTGAAGCTTTCTTT
. TRBJ2-5 . TRBV5-1 CASSREGKETQYF TGCGCCAGCAGCCGCGAGGGGAAAGAGACCCAGTACTTC
once TRBJ2-1 TRBD2 TRBV5-1 CASSFRDYTRPEQFF TGCGCCAGCAGCTTCCGGGACTACACCCGACCAGAGCAGTTCTTC
. TRBJ1-5 . TRBV7-9 CASSPGVYQPQHF TGTGCCAGCAGCCCGGGGGTTTATCAGCCCCAGCATTTT
. TRBJ1-3 . TRBV2 CASSAESSGNTIYF TGTGCCAGCAGTGCAGAGAGCTCTGGAAACACCATATATTTT
once TRBJ1-2 TRBD1 TRBV5-6 CASSFGPRGGPSNYGYTF TGTGCCAGCAGCTTTGGGCCCAGGGGGGGGCCTTCCAACTATGGCTACACCTTC
few TRBJ2-3 . TRBV7-9 CASSLPGWDTQYF TGTGCCAGCAGCTTACCCGGGTGGGATACGCAGTATTTT
. TRBJ1-4 . TRBV2 CASSGSGYEKLFF TGTGCCAGCAGTGGTTCAGGGTATGAAAAACTGTTTTTT
once TRBJ1-2 TRBD1 TRBV7-9 CASSPLTGENYGYTF TGTGCCAGCAGCCCACTGACAGGGGAGAACTATGGCTACACCTTC
few TRBJ2-5 . TRBV4-2 CASSQTSEETQYF TGTGCCAGCAGCCAAACCTCCGAAGAGACCCAGTACTTC
. TRBJ1-5 TRBD1 TRBV30 CAWSAGQANQPQHF TGTGCCTGGAGTGCGGGACAGGCCAATCAGCCCCAGCATTTT
once TRBJ2-2 . TRBV10-3 CAISNTGREAGELFF TGTGCCATCAGTAATACAGGGCGCGAGGCCGGGGAGCTGTTTTTT
. TRBJ2-1 TRBD2 TRBV7-9 CASSLEGGRAPSSYNEQFF TGTGCCAGCAGCTTAGAGGGCGGGAGGGCCCCAAGCTCCTACAATGAGCAGTTCTTC